Listed here is a single T cell receptor beta chain. The time point: pretreatment peripheral blood. The assay was immunoSEQ multiplex PCR, and TCRdb's table has in-frame clones only and misses some. The data hold tens of thousands of clones, with 85% observed a single time. This sample was taken from a study of PD-L1 blockade in urothelial cancer. The sequenced sample was PBMCs, obtained around atezolizumab (anti-PD-L1) treatment. The receptor's source is a man older than 75 with urothelial cancer.

The CDR3: CASSLAGGRSEQFF. The CDR3 DNA reads TGTGCCAGCAGCTTAGCGGGCGGGAGAAGCGAGCAGTTCTTC. The rearrangement joins TRBV7-9 to TRBJ2-1; 7 bases map to TRBD2. Germline V gene data show CDR1 as SEHNR and CDR2 as FQNEAQ (reference sequence). Germline trimming cut 0 bases from V and 10 bases from J; bases unmatched to any gene: 6. The CDR3 runs to 14 residues.